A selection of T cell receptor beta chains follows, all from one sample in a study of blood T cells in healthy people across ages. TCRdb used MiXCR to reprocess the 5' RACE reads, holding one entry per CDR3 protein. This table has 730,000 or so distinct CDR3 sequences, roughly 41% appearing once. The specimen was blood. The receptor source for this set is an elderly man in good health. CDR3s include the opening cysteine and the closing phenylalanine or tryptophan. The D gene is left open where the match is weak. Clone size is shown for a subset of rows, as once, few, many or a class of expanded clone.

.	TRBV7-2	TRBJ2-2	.	TGTGCCAGCAGCTTAGTCTCGGGGGCGGTCACCGGGGAGCTGTTTTTT	CASSLVSGAVTGELFF
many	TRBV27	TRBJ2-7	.	TGTGCCAGCAGTTTCAACCCGGGACCATCGACCGAGCAGTACTTC	CASSFNPGPSTEQYF
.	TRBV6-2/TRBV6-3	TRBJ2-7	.	TGTGCCAGCAGTCGCTCCGGGATTCCTCCCTACGAGCAGTACTTC	CASSRSGIPPYEQYF
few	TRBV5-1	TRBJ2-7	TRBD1	TGCGCCAGCAGCCAGGACAGGGGGACAAACGAGCAGTACTTC	CASSQDRGTNEQYF
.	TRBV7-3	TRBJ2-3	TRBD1	TGTGCCAGCAGCACCCGACAGGGTGGGGATACGCAGTATTTT	CASSTRQGGDTQYF
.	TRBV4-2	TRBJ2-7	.	TGTGCCAGCAGCCAAGATCATCAGCGGCAGCAGTACTTC	CASSQDHQRQQYF
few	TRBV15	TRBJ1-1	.	TGTGCCACCAGCGGGATACGGAGCACTGAAGCTTTCTTT	CATSGIRSTEAFF
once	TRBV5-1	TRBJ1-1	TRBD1	TGCGCCAGCAGCGCGGGACAGGGGGCGTATACTGAAGCTTTCTTT	CASSAGQGAYTEAFF
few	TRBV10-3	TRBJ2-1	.	TGTGCCATCAGTGAAACGAGCAGGTATAGGGGTGAGCAGTTCTTC	CAISETSRYRGEQFF
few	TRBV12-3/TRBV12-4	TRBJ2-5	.	TGTGCCAGCAGTCTCCGGACATCAGAGACCCAGTACTTC	CASSLRTSETQYF
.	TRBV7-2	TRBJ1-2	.	TGTGCCAGCAGCTTAACGGGGGGAGATGGCTACACCTTC	CASSLTGGDGYTF
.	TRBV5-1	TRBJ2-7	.	TGCGCCAGCAGCTTGACTAGTATTGGGGGCGAGCAGTACTTC	CASSLTSIGGEQYF
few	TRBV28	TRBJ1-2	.	TGTGCCAGCAGTTTCCCCCAGGGAAGTTTCCTGGGCTATGGCTACACCTTC	CASSFPQGSFLGYGYTF
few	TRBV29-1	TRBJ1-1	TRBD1	TGCAGCGTTCCTCCCCAGGGGGCGAGTGGGACTGAAGCTTTCTTT	CSVPPQGASGTEAFF
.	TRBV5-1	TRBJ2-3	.	TGCGCCAGCAGCTCGGGACCTGACACAGATACGCAGTATTTT	CASSSGPDTDTQYF
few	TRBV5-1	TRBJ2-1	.	TGCGCCAGCAGCTTGCCCAGTAATGAGCAGTTCTTC	CASSLPSNEQFF
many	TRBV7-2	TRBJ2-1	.	TGTGCCAGCAGACGACCAGGGGGGAGGGATGAGCAGTTCTTC	CASRRPGGRDEQFF
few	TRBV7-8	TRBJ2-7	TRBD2	TGTGCCAGCAGTCTAGTCAGACATGGCGGGGGTGAGCAGTACTTC	CASSLVRHGGGEQYF
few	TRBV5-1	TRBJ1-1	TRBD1	TGCGCCAGCAGCGCGGGACAGGGGGCGGGGGCTGAAGCTTTCTTT	CASSAGQGAGAEAFF
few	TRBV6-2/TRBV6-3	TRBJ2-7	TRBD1	TGTGCCAGCAGTTCACCGGGACAGGGATCCTACAATGAGCAGTACTTC	CASSSPGQGSYNEQYF
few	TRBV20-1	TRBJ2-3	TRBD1	TGCAGTGCTAGGGGACAGGAGGTGACAGATACGCAGTATTTT	CSARGQEVTDTQYF
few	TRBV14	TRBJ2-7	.	TGTGCCAGCAGCCAAGACGGTGAGCAGTACTTC	CASSQDGEQYF
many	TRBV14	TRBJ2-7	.	TGTGCCAGCAGCCAAGAGGTTTCCTACGAGCAGTACTTC	CASSQEVSYEQYF
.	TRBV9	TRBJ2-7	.	TGTGCCAGCAGCGTAGCGGACGACTACGAGCAGTACTTC	CASSVADDYEQYF
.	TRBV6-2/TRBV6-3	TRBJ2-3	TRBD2	TGTGCCAGCAGCCTGGGCGGCGGGAGGAAGGCAGATACGCAGTATTTT	CASSLGGGRKADTQYF
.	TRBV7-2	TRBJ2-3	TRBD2	TGTGCCAGCAGCCCGATGACTAGCGGGGGAGCGGATACGCAGTATTTT	CASSPMTSGGADTQYF
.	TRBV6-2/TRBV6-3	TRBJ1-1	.	TGTGCCAGCAAACAGTGGGCCGAAGCTTTCTTT	CASKQWAEAFF
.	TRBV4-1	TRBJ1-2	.	TGCGCCAGCAGCACACGTCCGACCTCGACGGTGGTAATGGGTGGCTACACCTTC	CASSTRPTSTVVMGGYTF
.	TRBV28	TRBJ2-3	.	TGTGCCAGCAGTTTAGGAGGGGATTACACAGATACGCAGTATTTT	CASSLGGDYTDTQYF
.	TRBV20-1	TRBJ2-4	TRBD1	TGCAGTGCGGAGAGACAGGGCTTAGCCAAAAACATTCAGTACTTC	CSAERQGLAKNIQYF
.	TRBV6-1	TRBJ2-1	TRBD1	TGTGCCAGCAGATGGACAGGGGTATACAATGAGCAGTTCTTC	CASRWTGVYNEQFF
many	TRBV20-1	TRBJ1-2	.	TGCAGTGCAGGAGGATGGGGATACTATGGCTACACCTTC	CSAGGWGYYGYTF
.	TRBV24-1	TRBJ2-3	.	TGTGCCACCAGTGATCCCCGGGGGAGTAAGGATACGCAGTATTTT	CATSDPRGSKDTQYF
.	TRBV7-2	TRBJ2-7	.	TGTGCCAGCAGCTTATACGGGGGCGAGCAGTACTTC	CASSLYGGEQYF